One sample yielded the 32 T cell receptor beta chains listed below, sequenced in a study of T cells after yellow fever vaccination. TCRdb recomputed calls from the 5' RACE reads with MiXCR, one row per CDR3 protein. Altogether about 340,000 distinct CDR3 sequences are present, 3% to 4.5% being singletons, with the ten largest covering 20% to 25%. The source material was PBMCs, sampled 5 days after the yellow fever booster vaccination. These receptors were taken from a man in his late teens or twenties who received the YFV17D yellow fever vaccine.

The V call is TRBV28, the J call TRBJ2-5, with D perhaps TRBD2 (7 bases). There are 16 residues in the CDR3. V lost 4 bases and J 4 bases, leaving 19 bases between the germline ends. Germline V gives CDR1 MDHEN, CDR2 SYDVKM. Here the CDR3 reads CASSSLLGGLGETQYF. The CDR3 DNA follows: TGTGCCAGCAGTTCCCTTCTCGGGGGGCTGGGAGAGACCCAGTACTTC.

This clonotype was seen more than once but under ten times. The chain uses TRBV3-1 and TRBJ1-2; D ambiguous. V was pared by 1 base and J by 6 bases, with 6 bases between. This CDR3 comprises 12 residues. Per the germline V gene, CDR1 is LGHDT and CDR2 is YNNKEL (reference sequence). CDR3 sequence: CASSQVDHGYTF. The CDR3 bases are TGTGCCAGCAGCCAAGTAGACCATGGCTACACCTTC.

This clonotype was seen many times. As DNA, the CDR3 is TGCGCCAGCACTCTGGACGGGGGTAGGACTGAAGCTTTCTTT. This gives the protein CASTLDGGRTEAFF. The rearrangement links TRBV5-1 to TRBJ1-1; D might be TRBD1 (5 bases). Germline lookup yields CDR1 SGHRS and CDR2 YFSETQ. CDR3 length: 14 residues. Trimming took off 6 bases at V and 5 bases at J, with 17 bases between the two ends.

This chain's CDR3 is CASRQGLEDTGELFF. The CDR3 nucleotides are TGTGCCAGCAGGCAGGGACTAGAGGACACCGGGGAGCTGTTTTTT. The rearrangement joins TRBV28 to TRBJ2-2; 8 nucleotides agree with TRBD2. V dropped 6 bases and J dropped 3; count of bases not matched to a gene: 6. Germline CDR1 MDHEN, CDR2 SYDVKM. CDR3 length equals 15 residues.

This chain uses TRBV5-4 with TRBJ1-1; 11 bases agree with TRBD1. The CDR3 has 16 residues. Germline CDR1 and CDR2: SGHNT and YYREEE (reference sequence). V shed 4 bases and J 7 bases; nucleotides not matched to a gene: 12. Here the CDR3 reads CASSPALGTGGYEAFF. CDR3 sequence (DNA): TGTGCCAGCAGCCCTGCTCTCGGGACAGGGGGATATGAAGCTTTCTTT. Full variable domain (remainder filled in from reference TRBV5-4 and TRBJ1-1): ETGVTQSPTHLIKTRGQQVTLRCSSQSGHNTVSWYQQALGQGPQFIFQYYREEENGRGNFPPRFSGLQFPNYSSELNVNALELDDSALYLCASSPALGTGGYEAFFGQGTRLTVV.

This clonotype was seen more than once but under ten times. The chain joins TRBV6-5 to TRBJ2-1; 10 positions agree with TRBD2. The CDR3 extends over 17 amino acids. The ends lost 0 bases at V and 0 bases at J; junction bases unmatched: 2. Germline CDR1 reads MNHEY; CDR2 reads SVGAGI. CDR3 coding DNA: TGTGCCAGCAGTTACTCGGCTAGCGGGAGCTCCTACAATGAGCAGTTCTTC. Translated, it gives CASSYSASGSSYNEQFF.

This clonotype has a count of ten or more. This chain links TRBV5-1 with TRBJ2-1; 10 bases map to TRBD1. The germline V gene has CDR1 SGHRS and CDR2 YFSETQ. Unmatched junction bases numbered 5, after V lost 4 bases and J lost 4 bases. The CDR3 runs 15 residues. The CDR3 here is CASSRDRGEYNEQFF. The CDR3 region has the DNA TGCGCCAGCAGCCGGGACAGGGGCGAATACAATGAGCAGTTCTTC.

Only a few counts were recorded for this clonotype. V is TRBV9 and J is TRBJ1-6; D is undetermined. The germline V gene has CDR1 SGDLS and CDR2 YYNGEE. Trimming removed 4 bases at V and 10 bases at J, with 18 bases between. The CDR3 loop spans 15 amino acids. CDR3 DNA sequence: TGTGCCAGCAGCCTCGACGCGGGTGGTTTCTCACCCCTCCACTTT. This sequence encodes CASSLDAGGFSPLHF.

The V call is TRBV24-1, the J call TRBJ2-2, with 12 bases lining up with TRBD1. Losses at the gene ends were 10 bases for V and 3 bases for J; bases not matched to a gene: 5. Per germline, CDR1 KGHDR and CDR2 SFDVKD. The CDR3 covers 15 residues. The CDR3 loop reads CATTGTGGYTGELFF. The CDR3 region has the DNA TGTGCCACGACGGGGACAGGGGGCTACACCGGGGAGCTGTTTTTT.

The chain carries TRBV6-6 and TRBJ2-1; D not certain. Trimming removed 0 bases from V and 5 bases from J, with 5 bases in between. The V gene's germline CDR1 is MNHNY and CDR2 SVGAGI (reference sequence). The CDR3 runs 13 residues. The CDR3 DNA sequence: TGTGCCAGCAGTTACTCGACGAACAATGAGCAGTTCTTC. Its translation is CASSYSTNNEQFF.

In its sample, this clonotype was seen a few times. The chain combines TRBV11-2 with TRBJ1-6, with D unclear. Germline CDR1 and CDR2: SGHAT and FQNNGV. The CDR3 has 12 amino acids. The germline V and J ends were trimmed by 5 bases and 11 bases, with 10 bases remaining between them. Written as DNA, the CDR3 is TGTGCCAGCAGCGGAGATACGGCACCCCTCCACTTT. This gives the protein CASSGDTAPLHF.

Only a few counts were recorded for this clonotype. The chain links TRBV9 to TRBJ2-3; 9 bases map to TRBD2. The germline V gene encodes CDR1 SGDLS and CDR2 YYNGEE. CDR3 length: 14 residues. V lost 7 bases and J lost 6; bases outside the gene matches: 9. Here the CDR3 reads CASGLSGGADTQYF. In DNA, the CDR3 is TGTGCCAGCGGTCTTAGCGGGGGAGCGGATACGCAGTATTTT.

This clonotype was observed many times. This chain links TRBV7-2 with TRBJ2-2; D is unclear. The length of the CDR3 is 15 residues. Germline V CDR1 and CDR2: SGHTA, FQGNSA. V was clipped by 1 base and J by 4 bases, with 10 bases between them. The CDR3 is CASSLERAITGELFF. In DNA form, the CDR3 reads TGTGCCAGCAGCTTAGAAAGGGCCATCACCGGGGAGCTGTTTTTT.

The CDR3 reads CASSQAEGPNYGYTF. In DNA, the CDR3 is TGCGCCAGCAGCCAAGCGGAGGGCCCTAACTATGGCTACACCTTC. This sequence joins TRBV4-1 and TRBJ1-2; D ambiguous. This CDR3 spans 15 amino acids. The V gene lost 1 base and the J gene lost 0 bases, with 9 bases spanning the gap. The V gene's germline CDR1 is MGHRA and CDR2 YSYEKL.

The V and J genes are TRBV7-9 and TRBJ1-1, with a tentative D call TRBD1 (5 bases). Per the germline V gene, CDR1 is SEHNR and CDR2 is FQNEAQ (reference sequence). This CDR3 contains 15 residues. Trimming shortened V by 5 bases and J by 3 bases, and 16 bases separated the two germline ends. CDR3 coding DNA: TGTGCCAGCAGCCCCACAAGGGCGGGGGACACTGAAGCTTTCTTT. Amino acid sequence: CASSPTRAGDTEAFF.

V is TRBV7-9 and J is TRBJ2-7; D not resolved. Germline CDR1 is SEHNR and CDR2 is FQNEAQ (reference sequence). CDR3 length: 13 residues. With 3 bases removed from V and 5 bases from J, the gap between germline ends came to 11 bases. CDR3: CASSLVSGDEQYF. The CDR3 nucleotides read TGTGCCAGCAGCTTGGTTTCTGGGGACGAGCAGTACTTC.

The rearrangement joins TRBV9 to TRBJ2-1; 9 nucleotides agree with TRBD1. Germline trimming cut 3 bases from V and 4 bases from J; bases unmatched to any gene: 5. The CDR3 is 15 residues long. The germline V gene encodes CDR1 SGDLS and CDR2 YYNGEE. The CDR3 coding sequence is TGTGCCAGCAGCGGAGGGACAGGGCTGTACAATGAGCAGTTCTTC. Its protein product is CASSGGTGLYNEQFF.

This clonotype was seen many times. The J gene is TRBJ2-2, the V gene TRBV20-1, with 7 bases identical to TRBD1. The V segment lost 0 bases and the J segment 1 base; nucleotides outside the gene matches: 2. CDR3 length equals 15 residues. The V gene's germline CDR1 is DFQATT and CDR2 SNEGSKA (reference sequence). The CDR3: CSARDRTGNTGELFF. In DNA, the CDR3 is TGCAGTGCTAGAGATCGGACAGGGAACACCGGGGAGCTGTTTTTT.

There are a few counts of this clonotype. The chain carries TRBV12-3 or TRBV12-4 and TRBJ1-1; D is perhaps TRBD1 (6 bases). The CDR3 length is 17 residues. V shed 5 bases and J shed 1 base, with 20 bases lying between them. CDR3 region: CASSILIHGQRNTEAFF. The DNA for the CDR3 is TGTGCCAGCAGTATACTTATCCATGGACAGAGGAACACTGAAGCTTTCTTT.

This clonotype was counted ten times or more. The V gene is TRBV12-3 or TRBV12-4, the J gene TRBJ2-4; D call uncertain. The ends were cut back, 1 base at V and 7 bases at J, with 11 bases in the middle. The CDR3 runs to 14 residues. The CDR3 DNA follows: TGTGCCAGCAGTTTAGGCCAGTTGGGGAACATTCAGTACTTC. Translating gives CASSLGQLGNIQYF.

The chain has TRBV12-3 or TRBV12-4 and TRBJ1-2; TRBD1 might be the D (5 bases). The CDR3 consists of 14 residues. The V end lost 7 bases, the J end lost 8 bases, and 20 bases lay between the germline ends. CDR3 nucleotide sequence: TGTGCCAGCAAAGGGGCCGGCTTTCTGGGGGGCTACACCTTC. Amino acids: CASKGAGFLGGYTF.

The chain combines TRBV6-5 with TRBJ1-1, with 9 bases aligning to TRBD1. V dropped 6 bases and J dropped 2; count of bases not matched to a gene: 7. CDR1 MNHEY and CDR2 SVGAGI come from the germline V gene. This CDR3 is built from 15 residues. Here the CDR3 reads CASSPLTGGNTEAFF. In DNA, the CDR3 is TGTGCCAGCAGCCCCTTGACAGGGGGTAACACTGAAGCTTTCTTT.

The sample holds a few counts of this clonotype. The V call is TRBV12-3 or TRBV12-4, the J call TRBJ1-5; 9 nucleotides match TRBD1. This CDR3 spans 14 amino acids. The junction had 5 bases not matched to a gene; V was cut back by 5 bases and J by 6 bases. CDR3 nucleotides: TGTGCCAGCAGTCAAACAGGGGGCGGTCAGCCCCAGCATTTT. This codes for CASSQTGGGQPQHF.

This clonotype was recorded a few times. V usage is TRBV20-1 and J usage is TRBJ2-2, with 8 bases matching TRBD2. CDR1 DFQATT and CDR2 SNEGSKA come from the germline V gene (reference sequence). This CDR3 comprises 16 residues. V shed 0 bases, J shed 6 bases, and the junction held 9 bases outside the gene matches. As DNA, the CDR3 is TGCAGTGCTAGAGATTACCGAGCGGGGGCTTCCGGGGAGCTGTTTTTT. Its protein product is CSARDYRAGASGELFF.

As for this clonotype: One end of the junction does not line up with germline, which may come from a read error. The rearrangement links TRBV20-1 to TRBJ1-1, with unresolved D. This CDR3 is built from 12 residues. Germline CDR1 reads DFQATT; CDR2 reads SNEGSKA (reference sequence). The CDR3 DNA sequence: TGCAGTGCTAGTGGAGGGAACGCTGATGCTTTCTTT. It yields the protein CSASGGNADAFF.

This rearrangement joins TRBV7-3 to TRBJ2-1; 10 nucleotides match TRBD1. V gave up 5 bases and J gave up 7 bases; unmatched junction bases: 5. Germline CDR1 and CDR2: SGHTA and FQGTGA. This CDR3 is built from 14 residues. The CDR3: CASSQRQGANEQFF. For the CDR3, the DNA is TGTGCCAGCAGCCAGAGACAGGGGGCGAATGAGCAGTTCTTC.

This clonotype showed up just a few times. V gene TRBV12-3 or TRBV12-4 combines with J gene TRBJ2-1; 9 bases align to TRBD2. There are 15 residues in the CDR3. Trimming removed 4 bases from V and 4 bases from J; junction bases left unmatched: 5. In DNA form, the CDR3 reads TGTGCCAGCAGTTCTCTAGCGGGGTCTTACAATGAGCAGTTCTTC. This encodes CASSSLAGSYNEQFF.

The sample holds a few counts of this clonotype. The gene calls are TRBV19 and TRBJ1-5, with unresolved D. Germline lookup yields CDR1 LNHDA and CDR2 SQIVND (reference sequence). The CDR3 is 13 residues long. V was shortened by 1 base and J by 4 bases, with 5 bases between the two germline ends. The CDR3 DNA sequence: TGTGCCAGTAGTATAGGGCGGAATCAGCCCCAGCATTTT. Its protein product is CASSIGRNQPQHF.

This clonotype was recorded many times. CDR3 nucleotide sequence: TGCGCCAGCAGCAGGGGGAAGGAGGCCGGGGAGCTGTTTTTT. Protein: CASSRGKEAGELFF. The V gene is TRBV5-1, the J gene TRBJ2-2, with D maybe TRBD1 (6 bases). This CDR3 has 14 residues. Germline CDR1 and CDR2: SGHRS and YFSETQ. Deletions cut 4 bases from V and 6 bases from J, with 13 bases between.

A few counts support this clonotype. The chain couples TRBV5-6 to TRBJ2-7; D is undetermined. CDR1 and CDR2 (germline): SGHDT, YYEEEE. There are 22 residues in the CDR3. Trimming removed 1 base at V and 0 bases at J, with 32 bases between. CDR3 coding DNA: TGTGCCAGCAGCTTGTCAGTGTGGGTGTCCTTTCCGGACGAAAGCAGCTCCTACGAGCAGTACTTC. This encodes CASSLSVWVSFPDESSSYEQYF. Full variable domain (rest looked up from reference TRBV5-6 and TRBJ2-7): DAGVTQSPTHLIKTRGQQVTLRCSPKSGHDTVSWYQQALGQGPQFIFQYYEEEERQRGNFPDRFSGHQFPNYSSELNVNALLLGDSALYLCASSLSVWVSFPDESSSYEQYFGPGTRLTVT.

J is TRBJ2-2 and V is TRBV6-2 or TRBV6-3; no firm D call. Per the germline V gene, CDR1 is MNHEY and CDR2 is SVGEGT. Trimming cost V 0 bases and J 2 bases, with 10 bases left between them. This CDR3 comprises 16 residues. The CDR3 nucleotides are TGTGCCAGCAGTTACTCATGGATAGTTAACACCGGGGAGCTGTTTTTT. Encoded protein: CASSYSWIVNTGELFF.

This clonotype appeared many times. V and J are TRBV15 and TRBJ2-7, with a weak D call TRBD2 (6 bases). The germline V gene has CDR1 LNHNV and CDR2 YYDKDF (reference sequence). The CDR3 loop spans 14 amino acids. Trimming left V 4 bases short and J 4 bases short, with 14 bases between. CDR3 in amino acids: CATSMGRGGYEQYV. The CDR3 bases are TGTGCCACCAGCATGGGGCGGGGTGGTTACGAGCAGTACGTC.